This T cell receptor beta chain was recovered during a study of Ad26.COV2.S vaccination and SARS-CoV-2 variants. CDR3 length: 14 residues. Germline CDR1 reads LNHDA; CDR2 reads SQIVND (reference sequence). V was cut by 5 bases and J by 5 bases, with 15 bases left in between. Treatment described: about 20 received Ad26.COV2.S at low or high dose, single or two shots; several received placebo; per-sample allocation not given. Day 63 following the first vaccine or placebo injection was when the samples were taken. A Boston donor was an adult aged 18-55 years. Sequenced by immunoSEQ multiplex PCR; TCRdb stores in-frame clones only, minus some. The sample has hundreds of thousands of clones, around 89% seen once. Of note for this clone: Its antigen is still unknown.

Study-level points and caveats: Compared with placebo recipients, vaccine recipients had higher spike-specific TCR breadth.

Sequencing was performed on peripheral blood, taken in a trial of Ad26.COV2.S vaccine versus placebo. The chain carries TRBV19 and TRBJ1-2; D possibly corresponds to TRBD1 (6 bases). The clonotype comes from a person aged 18-65 years who received the Ad26.COV2.S COVID-19 vaccine or a placebo. The CDR3 loop is CASSADRPGYGYTF. The CDR3, as DNA: TGTGCCAGTAGTGCCGACAGGCCGGGTTATGGCTACACCTTC.